This T cell receptor (beta chain) is drawn from a study of cytomegalovirus exposure and HLA in healthy donors. Whole-study context: Genotyping showed roughly 81% of roughly 390 donors falling in the Caucasian-associated ancestry cluster.

Study findings and constraints: Donor immune exposure was known only as CMV serostatus.

PCR was performed using 60 Vbeta and 13 Jbeta primers. Repertoires were generated with immunoSEQ multiplex PCR, while TCRdb's copy carries only in-frame clones and drops some. The sample shows 90,000 to 100,000 clones, roughly 67% of them seen only once. This clone was recorded only once. Its antigen is still unknown. Trimming at V came to 7 bases and at J to 2 bases, leaving 3 bases not matched to a gene. This CDR3 spans 15 amino acids. In germline, CDR1 is MNHEY, CDR2 SVGAGI. The receptor was derived from a boy aged 5 to 17 in good health and CMV-seropositive. Sequencing was done on a sample of PBMCs. J is TRBJ2-1 and V is TRBV6-5; 12 bases agree with TRBD2. The CDR3 loop reads CASNGLAGTYNEQFF. As DNA, the CDR3 is TGTGCCAGCAATGGACTAGCGGGAACCTACAATGAGCAGTTCTTC.